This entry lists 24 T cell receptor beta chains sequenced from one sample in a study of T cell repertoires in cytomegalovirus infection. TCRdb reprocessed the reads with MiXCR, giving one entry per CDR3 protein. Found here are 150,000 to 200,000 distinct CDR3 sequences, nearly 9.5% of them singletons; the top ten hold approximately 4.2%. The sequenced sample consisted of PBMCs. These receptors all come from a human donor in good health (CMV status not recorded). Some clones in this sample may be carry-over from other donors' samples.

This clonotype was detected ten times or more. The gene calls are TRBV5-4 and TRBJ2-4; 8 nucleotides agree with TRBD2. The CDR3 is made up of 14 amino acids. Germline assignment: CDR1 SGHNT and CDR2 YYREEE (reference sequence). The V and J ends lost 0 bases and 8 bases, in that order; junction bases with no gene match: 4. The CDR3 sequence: CASSLERGTDIQYF. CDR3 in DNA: TGTGCCAGCAGCTTGGAGCGGGGGACGGACATTCAGTACTTC.

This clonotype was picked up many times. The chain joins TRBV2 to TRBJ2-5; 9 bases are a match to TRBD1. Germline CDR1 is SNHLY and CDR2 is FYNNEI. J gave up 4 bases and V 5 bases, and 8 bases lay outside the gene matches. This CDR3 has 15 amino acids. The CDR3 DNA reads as TGTGCCAGCAGTTTAACAGGGGGCCGGGGAGAGACCCAGTACTTC. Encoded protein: CASSLTGGRGETQYF.

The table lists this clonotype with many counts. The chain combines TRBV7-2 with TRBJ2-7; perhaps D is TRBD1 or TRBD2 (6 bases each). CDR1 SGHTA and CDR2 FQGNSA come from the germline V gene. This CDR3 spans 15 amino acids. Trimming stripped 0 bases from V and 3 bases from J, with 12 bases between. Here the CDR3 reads CASSLAGGTYYEQYF. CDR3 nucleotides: TGTGCCAGCAGCTTAGCAGGGGGGACCTACTACGAGCAGTACTTC.

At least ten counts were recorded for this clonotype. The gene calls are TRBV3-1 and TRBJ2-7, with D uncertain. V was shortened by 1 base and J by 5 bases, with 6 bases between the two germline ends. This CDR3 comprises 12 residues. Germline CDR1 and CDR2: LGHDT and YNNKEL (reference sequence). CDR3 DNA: TGTGCCAGCAGCCAAGTTAATCACGAGCAGTACTTC. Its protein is CASSQVNHEQYF.

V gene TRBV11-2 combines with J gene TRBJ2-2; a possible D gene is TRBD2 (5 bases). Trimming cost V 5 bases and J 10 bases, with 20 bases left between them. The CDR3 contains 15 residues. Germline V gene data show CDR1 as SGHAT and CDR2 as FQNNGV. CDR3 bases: TGTGCCAGCAGCCCGACGAACGCGATCGGGGTGGAGCTGTTTTTT. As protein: CASSPTNAIGVELFF.

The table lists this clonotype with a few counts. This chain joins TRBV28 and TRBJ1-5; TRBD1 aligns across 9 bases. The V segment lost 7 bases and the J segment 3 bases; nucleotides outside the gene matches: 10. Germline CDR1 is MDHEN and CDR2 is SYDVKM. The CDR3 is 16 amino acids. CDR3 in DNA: TGTGCCAGCACCCCGTCCGGGACAGGGTACAATCAGCCCCAGCATTTT. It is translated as CASTPSGTGYNQPQHF.

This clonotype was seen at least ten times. Written as DNA, the CDR3 is TGTGCCAGCAGCTTTGTCAGGGACGAATCACCCCTCCACTTT. This sequence encodes CASSFVRDESPLHF. The J gene is TRBJ1-6, the V gene TRBV7-8, with D possibly being TRBD1 (5 bases). V gave up 3 bases and J gave up 10 bases, with 13 bases separating them. The CDR3 length is 14 residues. The germline V gene encodes CDR1 SGHVS and CDR2 FQNEAQ. Complete variable domain (other parts from reference TRBV7-8 and TRBJ1-6): GAGVSQSPRYKVAKRGQDVALRCDPISGHVSLFWYQQALGQGPEFLTYFQNEAQLDKSGLPSDRFFAERPEGSVSTLKIQRTQQEDSAVYLCASSFVRDESPLHFGNGTRLTVT.

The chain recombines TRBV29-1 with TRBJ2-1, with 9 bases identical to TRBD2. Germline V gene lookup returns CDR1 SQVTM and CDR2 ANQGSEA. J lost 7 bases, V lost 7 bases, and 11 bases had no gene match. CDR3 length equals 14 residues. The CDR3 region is CSASSAGGGNEQFF. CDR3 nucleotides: TGCAGCGCGAGTAGCGCGGGAGGGGGGAATGAGCAGTTCTTC.

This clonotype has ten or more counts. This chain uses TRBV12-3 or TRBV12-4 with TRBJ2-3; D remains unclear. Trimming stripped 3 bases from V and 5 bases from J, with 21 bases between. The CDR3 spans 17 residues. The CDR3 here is CASSFLGFGTLRDTQYF. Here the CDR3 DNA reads TGTGCCAGCAGTTTTCTCGGTTTCGGAACTTTACGAGATACGCAGTATTTT.

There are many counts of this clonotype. The CDR3 loop is CASSPKPDSMPLHF. Here the CDR3 DNA reads TGTGCCAGCAGCCCAAAGCCCGACAGCATGCCCCTCCACTTT. This chain uses TRBV7-2 with TRBJ1-6; a weak D match, TRBD1 (5 bases). CDR1 and CDR2 from the germline V gene are SGHTA and FQGNSA. The CDR3 spans 14 residues. Trimming shortened V by 5 bases and J by 13 bases, and 18 bases separated the two germline ends.

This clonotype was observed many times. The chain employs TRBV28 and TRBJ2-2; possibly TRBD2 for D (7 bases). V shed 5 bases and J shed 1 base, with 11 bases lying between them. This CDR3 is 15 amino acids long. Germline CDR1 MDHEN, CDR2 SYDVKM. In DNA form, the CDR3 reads TGTGCCAGCAGTCCCGGGGGGCAGAACACCGGGGAGCTGTTTTTT. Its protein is CASSPGGQNTGELFF.

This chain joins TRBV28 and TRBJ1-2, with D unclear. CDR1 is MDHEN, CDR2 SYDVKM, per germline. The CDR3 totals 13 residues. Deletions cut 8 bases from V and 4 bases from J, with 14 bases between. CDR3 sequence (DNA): TGTGCCAGCCTCAACCCTGTTGTCTATGGCTACACCTTC. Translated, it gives CASLNPVVYGYTF.

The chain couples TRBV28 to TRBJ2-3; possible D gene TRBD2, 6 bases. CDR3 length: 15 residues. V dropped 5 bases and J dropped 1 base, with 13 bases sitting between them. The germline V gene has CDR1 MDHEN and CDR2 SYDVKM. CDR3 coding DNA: TGTGCCAGCAGTGAAACGGGAGTTCGCACAGATACGCAGTATTTT. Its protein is CASSETGVRTDTQYF.

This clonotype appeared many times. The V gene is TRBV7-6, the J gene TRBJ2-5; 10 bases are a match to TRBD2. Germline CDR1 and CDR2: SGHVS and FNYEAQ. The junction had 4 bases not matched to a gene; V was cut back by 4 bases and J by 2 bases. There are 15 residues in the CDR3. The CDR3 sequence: CASSSLTSGQETQYF. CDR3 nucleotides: TGTGCCAGCAGCTCACTGACTAGCGGGCAAGAGACCCAGTACTTC.

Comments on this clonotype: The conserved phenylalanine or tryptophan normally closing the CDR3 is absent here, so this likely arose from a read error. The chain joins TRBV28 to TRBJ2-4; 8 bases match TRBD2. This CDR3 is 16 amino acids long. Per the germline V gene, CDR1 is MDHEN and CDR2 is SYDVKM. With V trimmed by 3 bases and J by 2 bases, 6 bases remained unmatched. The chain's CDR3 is CASSFSGGAPKNIQYC. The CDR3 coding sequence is TGTGCCAGCAGTTTTTCCGGGGGGGCCCCCAAAAACATTCAGTACTGC.

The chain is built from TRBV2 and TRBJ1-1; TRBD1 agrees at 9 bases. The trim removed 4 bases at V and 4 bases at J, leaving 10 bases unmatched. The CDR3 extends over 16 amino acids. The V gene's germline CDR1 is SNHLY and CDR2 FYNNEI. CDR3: CASSGQTGTGSTEAFF. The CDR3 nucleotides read TGTGCCAGCAGTGGACAAACCGGGACAGGGAGCACTGAAGCTTTCTTT.

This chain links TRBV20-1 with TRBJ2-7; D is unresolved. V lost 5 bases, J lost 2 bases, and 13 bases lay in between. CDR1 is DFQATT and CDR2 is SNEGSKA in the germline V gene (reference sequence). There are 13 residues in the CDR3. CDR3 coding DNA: TGCAGTGCTCCCGTCCAGCCTACCTACGAGCAGTACTTC. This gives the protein CSAPVQPTYEQYF.

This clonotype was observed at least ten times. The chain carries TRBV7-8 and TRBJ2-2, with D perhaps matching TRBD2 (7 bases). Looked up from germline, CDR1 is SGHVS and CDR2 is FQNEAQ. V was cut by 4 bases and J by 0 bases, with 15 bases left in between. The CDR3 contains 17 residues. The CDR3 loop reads CASSSRGGAANTGELFF. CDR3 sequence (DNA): TGTGCCAGCAGCTCTAGGGGGGGGGCCGCGAACACCGGGGAGCTGTTTTTT.

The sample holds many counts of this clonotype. For the CDR3, the DNA is TGTGCCAGCAGCGGAGCAGGGATGTTTGGCACCATATATTTT. It is translated as CASSGAGMFGTIYF. The rearrangement uses TRBV7-6 and TRBJ1-3; D possibly corresponds to TRBD1 (5 bases). V was clipped by 5 bases and J by 9 bases, with 17 bases between them. Germline lookup yields CDR1 SGHVS and CDR2 FNYEAQ. This CDR3 has 14 amino acids.

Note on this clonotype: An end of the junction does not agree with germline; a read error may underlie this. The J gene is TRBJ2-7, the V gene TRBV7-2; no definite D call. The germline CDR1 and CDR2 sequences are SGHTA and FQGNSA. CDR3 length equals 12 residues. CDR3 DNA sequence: TGTGCCAGAAGCTCTTATAGCTACGAGCAGTACTTC. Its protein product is CARSSYSYEQYF.

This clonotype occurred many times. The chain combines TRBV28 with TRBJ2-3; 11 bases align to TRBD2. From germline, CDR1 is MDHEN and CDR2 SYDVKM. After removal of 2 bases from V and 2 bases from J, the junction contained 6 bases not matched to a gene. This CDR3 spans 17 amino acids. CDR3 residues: CASSLLAGGSSTDTQYF. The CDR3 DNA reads TGTGCCAGCAGTTTACTAGCGGGGGGCTCGTCCACAGATACGCAGTATTTT. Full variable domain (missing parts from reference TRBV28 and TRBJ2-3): DVKVTQSSRYLVKRTGEKVFLECVQDMDHENMFWYRQDPGLGLRLIYFSYDVKMKEKGDIPEGYSVSREKKERFSLILESASTNQTSMYLCASSLLAGGSSTDTQYFGPGTRLTVL.

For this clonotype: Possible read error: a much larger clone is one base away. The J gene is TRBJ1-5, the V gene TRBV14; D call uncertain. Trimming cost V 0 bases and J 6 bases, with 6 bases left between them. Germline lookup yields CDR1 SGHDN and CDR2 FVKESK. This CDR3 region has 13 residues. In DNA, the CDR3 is TGTGCCAGCAGCCAAGATTTTAGTCAGCCCCAGCATTTT. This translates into CASSQDFSQPQHF.

The CDR3 region has the DNA TGTGCCAGCAGGGACGGTCTCACTTCGGATACGCAGTATTTT. Its protein product is CASRDGLTSDTQYF. The chain uses TRBV2 and TRBJ2-3; D gene ambiguous. With 6 bases removed from V and 6 bases from J, the gap between germline ends came to 16 bases. The germline V gene encodes CDR1 SNHLY and CDR2 FYNNEI. This CDR3 has 14 residues.

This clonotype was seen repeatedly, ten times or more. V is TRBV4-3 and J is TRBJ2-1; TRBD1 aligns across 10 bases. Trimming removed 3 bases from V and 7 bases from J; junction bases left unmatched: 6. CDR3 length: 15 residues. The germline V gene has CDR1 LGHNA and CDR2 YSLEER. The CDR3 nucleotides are TGCGCCAGCAGCCACCTGACAGGGGGCAGGAATGAGCAGTTCTTC. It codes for CASSHLTGGRNEQFF.